These T cell receptor beta chains were read from a single sample in a study of T cells in Graves' hyperthyroidism and ophthalmopathy. Each CDR3 protein is one row after TCRdb ran MiXCR on the multiplex PCR reads. The sample holds more than 600,000 distinct CDR3 sequences, roughly 15% seen once. Sequencing was done on a sample of blood. All receptors derive from a young man with Graves' hyperthyroidism. CDR3s include the opening cysteine and the closing phenylalanine or tryptophan. The D gene is left open where the match is weak. Only part of the rows carry a size: once, few, many, or a class if the clone is expanded.

length,V,D,size,J,DNA,CDR3
15,TRBV3-1,TRBD2,many,TRBJ2-2,TGTGCCAGCAGCCCGAGGACTAGTAGTTCCGGGGAGCTGTTTTTT,CASSPRTSSSGELFF
12,TRBV24-1,NA,many,TRBJ2-1,TGTGCCACCAGTGATTTGGGCAATGAGCAGTTCTTC,CATSDLGNEQFF
14,TRBV6-1,NA,NA,TRBJ2-7,TGTGCCTCTTCGGGAGAAACGGCGTTTTCCGAGCAGTACTTC,CASSGETAFSEQYF
13,TRBV5-1,NA,NA,TRBJ2-5,TGCGCCAGCGGTCAGGGGAATGGGGAGACCCAGTACTTC,CASGQGNGETQYF
16,TRBV2,NA,many,TRBJ2-2,TGTGCCAGCAGTACGCGGTCTCAGACGAACACCGGGGAGCTGTTTTTT,CASSTRSQTNTGELFF
14,TRBV10-3,TRBD1,once,TRBJ2-7,TGTGCCATCAGACCAACCGGGACAGCCCACGAGCAGTACTTC,CAIRPTGTAHEQYF
16,TRBV5-1,NA,once,TRBJ2-7,TGCGCCGGCAGCTTGGACAGCCTGAGGAGCTCCTACGAGCAGTACTTC,CAGSLDSLRSSYEQYF
20,TRBV28,TRBD2,many,TRBJ2-7,TGTGCCAGCAGTTTATCCCCCGGACTAGCGGGAGACACCCCCTCCTACGAGCAGTACTTC,CASSLSPGLAGDTPSYEQYF
13,TRBV5-1,TRBD1,many,TRBJ2-7,TGCGCCAGCAGTTGGACAGGGACACTCGAGCAGTACTTC,CASSWTGTLEQYF
20,TRBV2,TRBD1,NA,TRBJ1-2,TGTGCCAGCTCACCCGGGCCTATTCGGACAGGGGCTTACGCTAACTATGGCTACACCTTC,CASSPGPIRTGAYANYGYTF
19,TRBV7-2,TRBD2,many,TRBJ2-3,TGTGCCAGCAGCTTAGTGATTAGCGGGAGAGGTGGCGGCACAGATACGCAGTATTTT,CASSLVISGRGGGTDTQYF
11,TRBV29-1,NA,NA,TRBJ1-1,TGCAGCGTTGACCGGGGCTCTGAAGCTTTCTTT,CSVDRGSEAFF
15,TRBV27,NA,many,TRBJ1-1,TGTGCCAGCAGTTTATCAGTAGGGGAATTCACTGAAGCTTTCTTT,CASSLSVGEFTEAFF
15,TRBV7-9,NA,many,TRBJ1-1,TGTGCCAGCAGCCAGCCAGGTACGGGGGCCTCTGAAGCTTTCTTT,CASSQPGTGASEAFF
16,TRBV9,TRBD1,NA,TRBJ2-5,TGTGCCAGCAGCCCCACGACAGGGGGCCCGGGAGAGACCCAGTACTTC,CASSPTTGGPGETQYF
12,TRBV2,TRBD1,many,TRBJ2-7,TGTGCCAGCCAGGGGGACCGCTACGAGCAGTACTTC,CASQGDRYEQYF
13,TRBV20-1,NA,many,TRBJ1-1,TGCAGTGCTAGAGAGTTCGTCGTGGCTGAAGCTTTCTTT,CSAREFVVAEAFF
15,TRBV18,TRBD1,NA,TRBJ2-1,TGTGCCAGCTCACCCGGGACAGGGTGGGACAATGAGCAGTTCTTC,CASSPGTGWDNEQFF
12,TRBV2,NA,many,TRBJ2-7,TGTGCCAGCAGTGGATGGAGCTACGAGCAGTACTTC,CASSGWSYEQYF
13,TRBV6-2/TRBV6-3,NA,many,TRBJ2-7,TGTGCCAGCAGTTACGGCGGGAAATACGAGCAGTACTTC,CASSYGGKYEQYF
14,TRBV28,NA,many,TRBJ2-2,TGTGCCAGCAGTTTACCTGGCGGGGCCGGGGAGCTGTTTTTT,CASSLPGGAGELFF
14,TRBV4-1,NA,NA,TRBJ2-6,TGCGCCAGCACCTCAGACTCTGGGGCCAACGTCCTGACTTTC,CASTSDSGANVLTF
13,TRBV2,NA,NA,TRBJ2-7,TGTGCCAGCAGTGAAGCCCTTCGGGACGAGCAGTACTTC,CASSEALRDEQYF
17,TRBV6-2/TRBV6-3,NA,many,TRBJ2-1,TGTGCCAGCAGTTACCCAGAGGACTTAAGCTCCTACAATGAGCAGTTCTTC,CASSYPEDLSSYNEQFF
14,TRBV10-3,NA,many,TRBJ1-1,TGTGCCACTTGGGGTTTGCAGGGGAACACTGAAGCTTTCTTT,CATWGLQGNTEAFF
13,TRBV7-2,NA,many,TRBJ2-3,TGTGCCAGCAGCAGTTGGGGGTCAGATACGCAGTATTTT,CASSSWGSDTQYF
15,TRBV7-9,NA,NA,TRBJ2-1,TGTGCCAGCAGCTTACCCACATTCACCTACAATGAGCAGTTCTTC,CASSLPTFTYNEQFF
16,TRBV6-2/TRBV6-3,TRBD1,NA,TRBJ1-5,TGTGCCAGCAGTTTGCGTCCAGGGGGCGCAAAACAGCCCCAGCATTTT,CASSLRPGGAKQPQHF
14,TRBV6-2/TRBV6-3,NA,NA,TRBJ1-5,TGTGCCAGCAGTCCCCCCCAGGGAAATCAGCCCCAGCATTTT,CASSPPQGNQPQHF
16,TRBV18,NA,NA,TRBJ2-4,TGTGCCAGCTCACCGCGAGGGGCTCTAGCCAAAAACATTCAGTACTTC,CASSPRGALAKNIQYF
15,TRBV6-2/TRBV6-3,TRBD2,many,TRBJ2-1,TGTGCCAGCAAGGAACACCGGGAGGGTGGAAATGAGCAGTTCTTC,CASKEHREGGNEQFF
14,TRBV30,NA,once,TRBJ2-3,TGTGCCTGGAGTGTGGGCGTTAGCACAGATACGCAGTATTTT,CAWSVGVSTDTQYF
14,TRBV7-2,NA,few,TRBJ1-2,TGTGCCAGCAGCTTAGCAGGGGTTAGGGGTGGCTACACCTTC,CASSLAGVRGGYTF
15,TRBV12-3/TRBV12-4,TRBD2,many,TRBJ2-7,TGTGCCAGCAGTTTCAGAGGCGGGGGGACCTACGAGCAGTACTTC,CASSFRGGGTYEQYF
15,TRBV5-1,NA,NA,TRBJ1-5,TGCGCCAGCAGCTTGGAGGGCGCTGCAGGTCAGCCCCAGCATTTT,CASSLEGAAGQPQHF
14,TRBV30,TRBD1,many,TRBJ1-4,TGTGCCTGGAGGGCGGACAGGCGGGACGAAAAACTGTTTTTT,CAWRADRRDEKLFF
16,TRBV7-2,NA,few,TRBJ2-1,TGTGCCAGCAGCTTAGCTAGCGCCCGCTCCTACAATGAGCAGTTCTTC,CASSLASARSYNEQFF
12,TRBV12-3/TRBV12-4,NA,many,TRBJ2-7,TGTGCCAGCAGTCCCTCTAATTACGAGCAGTACTTC,CASSPSNYEQYF
13,TRBV12-5,NA,few,TRBJ1-5,TGTGCTAGTGGTTTGGAGGGCAATCAGCCCCAGCATTTT,CASGLEGNQPQHF
13,TRBV27,TRBD1,NA,TRBJ1-1,TGTGCCAGCAGTTTATACAGGGGGGCTGAAGCTTTCTTT,CASSLYRGAEAFF
16,TRBV20-1,TRBD2,NA,TRBJ2-1,TGCAGTGCTAGAGATCTGGGCGGGAGGGCTTGGGATGAGCAGTTCTTC,CSARDLGGRAWDEQFF
17,TRBV7-3,TRBD2,many,TRBJ2-5,TGTGCCAGCAGCTTAAAGGGGGGACTAGCGCTCGGAGAGACCCAGTACTTC,CASSLKGGLALGETQYF
16,TRBV28,NA,many,TRBJ1-5,TGTGCCAGCAGCATTCAAGGGGAGGGCGGCAATCAGCCCCAGCATTTT,CASSIQGEGGNQPQHF
12,TRBV28,NA,NA,TRBJ2-3,TGTGCCAGCAGTTTCGTAAGGTTCGGGGCGTATTTT,CASSFVRFGAYF
16,TRBV7-9,TRBD1,few,TRBJ1-2,TGTGCCAGCAGCTTAGATCCCGGGACAGGGAGCTATGGCTACACCTTC,CASSLDPGTGSYGYTF
14,TRBV6-1,NA,few,TRBJ2-7,TGTGCCAGCCCTGGACGGGAGATCTCCTACGAGCAGTACTTC,CASPGREISYEQYF
13,TRBV12-3/TRBV12-4,TRBD2,many,TRBJ2-5,TGTGCCAGCAGTTCTCCGGGACTAGCGGGGATTTACTTC,CASSSPGLAGIYF
13,TRBV6-1,NA,NA,TRBJ1-2,TGTGCCAGCAACCCTAGGGGGGGCTATGGCTACACCTTC,CASNPRGGYGYTF
15,TRBV7-2,NA,few,TRBJ2-3,TGTGCCAGCAGCTTTAACTTGCCTAGCACAGATACGCAGTATTTT,CASSFNLPSTDTQYF
13,TRBV12-3/TRBV12-4,NA,many,TRBJ1-2,TGTGCCAGTTCAGTTTCCGCTAACTATGGCTACACCTTC,CASSVSANYGYTF